This TCR beta chain was recorded in a study of immune cell composition in non-small cell lung cancer. Here immunoSEQ multiplex PCR was the method, and the copy in TCRdb shows in-frame clones only, minus some. This repertoire shows 11,000 to 15,000 clones, over 75% found once; its top ten account for 11%. The germline CDR1 and CDR2 sequences are SGHVS and FQNEAQ. The V gene end was trimmed by 5 bases and the J gene end by 3 bases; junction bases not matched to a gene: 13. This CDR3 has 17 amino acids. The sequence was collected from a human donor with non-small cell lung cancer. The rearrangement links TRBV7-8 to TRBJ2-7; 10 bases map to TRBD2. Material for sequencing was lung tumor tissue. CDR3 in DNA: TGTGCCAGCAGCCCGGGGGGGCTAGCGGGAGCCAACTACGAGCAGTACTTC. It translates to CASSPGGLAGANYEQYF. Filled out from reference TRBV7-8 and TRBJ2-7, the complete variable domain reads GAGVSQSPRYKVAKRGQDVALRCDPISGHVSLFWYQQALGQGPEFLTYFQNEAQLDKSGLPSDRFFAERPEGSVSTLKIQRTQQEDSAVYLCASSPGGLAGANYEQYFGPGTRLTVT.